Listed below are T cell receptor beta chains from one sample, sequenced in a study of shared clonotypes between healthy human individuals. TCRdb keeps only in-frame clones here, not all; method: immunoSEQ multiplex PCR. Of roughly 2.2 million clones in the sample, approximately 95% were seen once. Input material: naive CD4+ T cells from PBMCs. The receptor source for this set is a young man in good health. Some clones in this sample may be carry-over from other donors' samples. Both conserved end residues are part of each CDR3. Fields, in order: D gene, clone size, V gene, J gene, CDR3 protein, CDR3 DNA. A D gene is named only where the DNA matches it firmly. Clone size is not always given. Where it is, it says once, few, many or a class for expanded clones.

-	-	TRBV7-2	TRBJ2-7	CASSLGPGTLISYEQYF	TGTGCCAGCAGCTTAGGGCCGGGGACCTTGATTTCCTACGAGCAGTACTTC
-	-	TRBV13	TRBJ2-5	CASSSRLVVPRETQYF	TGTGCCAGCAGCTCCCGTCTGGTAGTACCCCGGGAGACCCAGTACTTC
-	-	TRBV5-1	TRBJ2-5	CASSIAAPQETQYF	TGCGCCAGCAGCATAGCGGCTCCCCAAGAGACCCAGTACTTC
TRBD1	once	TRBV9	TRBJ1-2	CASSTGTGGFYGYTF	TGTGCCAGCAGCACAGGGACAGGGGGGTTCTATGGCTACACCTTC
-	-	TRBV28	TRBJ2-7	CASRQGSYEQYF	TGTGCCAGCCGTCAGGGTTCCTACGAGCAGTACTTC
TRBD1	-	TRBV6-5	TRBJ1-1	CASSLRGRNTEAFF	TGTGCCAGCAGTCTGAGGGGGCGGAACACTGAAGCTTTCTTT
-	-	TRBV7-3	TRBJ2-1	CASSLLSGNEQFF	TGTGCCAGCAGCCTACTAAGTGGGAATGAGCAGTTCTTC
TRBD2	once	TRBV5-4	TRBJ2-7	CASSRGGASSYEQYF	TGTGCCAGCAGCCGGGGGGGGGCCTCCTCCTACGAGCAGTACTTC
-	-	TRBV10-3	TRBJ2-2	CATNQGIDTGELFF	TGTGCCACCAATCAGGGGATAGACACCGGGGAGCTGTTTTTT
TRBD1	-	TRBV2	TRBJ2-2	CASTGQGITGELFF	TGTGCCAGCACGGGACAGGGAATCACCGGGGAGCTGTTTTTT
-	-	TRBV6-6	TRBJ2-7	CASTYNRDGPYEQYF	TGTGCCAGCACCTACAACCGGGACGGCCCCTACGAGCAGTACTTC
-	-	TRBV6-6	TRBJ1-2	CASSYFPGDYGYTF	TGTGCCAGCAGTTACTTTCCAGGAGACTATGGCTACACCTTC
TRBD1	-	TRBV27	TRBJ2-7	CASSNRGPYEQYF	TGTGCCAGCAGCAACAGGGGGCCTTATGAGCAGTACTTC
-	-	TRBV6-5	TRBJ2-6	CASSYSLAVRANVLTF	TGTGCCAGCAGTTACTCGTTGGCCGTACGGGCCAACGTCCTGACTTTC
-	few	TRBV18	TRBJ2-1	CASSPSNEQFF	TGTGCCAGCTCACCGAGCAATGAGCAGTTCTTC
TRBD1	-	TRBV27	TRBJ1-2	CASKGQGGIEDLYGYTF	TGTGCCAGCAAAGGACAGGGGGGTATTGAAGATCTCTATGGCTACACCTTC
TRBD2	-	TRBV7-2	TRBJ2-2	CASSPGTITGELFF	TGTGCCAGCAGCCCTGGGACTATTACCGGGGAGCTGTTTTTT
-	-	TRBV20-1	TRBJ2-2	CSAEGGGELFF	TGCAGTGCGGAAGGGGGCGGGGAGCTGTTTTTT
-	-	TRBV6-4	TRBJ2-2	CASSDSIRFHTGELFF	TGTGCCAGCAGTGACTCGATACGTTTCCATACCGGGGAGCTGTTTTTT
-	-	TRBV28	TRBJ2-4	CASSLLFGGTLAKNIQYF	TGTGCCAGCAGTTTATTATTCGGCGGGACTCTAGCCAAAAACATTCAGTACTTC
TRBD2	-	TRBV7-9	TRBJ2-1	CASSFPGGAQFF	TGTGCCAGCAGCTTCCCGGGAGGGGCTCAGTTCTTC
TRBD1	-	TRBV28	TRBJ2-1	CASSTPGTGGHNEQFF	TGTGCCAGCAGTACCCCGGGGACAGGGGGCCACAATGAGCAGTTCTTC
-	-	TRBV19	TRBJ1-1	CASSIDPREGGKTEAFF	TGTGCCAGTAGTATAGATCCGCGGGAGGGGGGGAAGACTGAAGCTTTCTTT
-	-	TRBV28	TRBJ1-3	CASKAGNTIYF	TGTGCCTCCAAGGCCGGAAACACCATATATTTT
-	-	TRBV28	TRBJ2-1	CASRPQALSEQFF	TGTGCCAGCAGACCCCAGGCGTTGAGCGAGCAGTTCTTC
-	-	TRBV27	TRBJ2-3	CASSPGTRSSTDTQYF	TGTGCCAGCAGTCCCGGGACCAGGTCTAGCACAGATACGCAGTATTTT
TRBD2	-	TRBV5-1	TRBJ2-1	CASSLDRAGVNNEQFF	TGCGCCAGCAGCTTGGATCGAGCGGGAGTGAACAATGAGCAGTTCTTC
-	-	TRBV2	TRBJ1-2	CASNPTGQGGYTF	TGTGCCAGCAATCCAACAGGGCAGGGCGGCTACACCTTC
-	-	TRBV7-9	TRBJ1-3	CASSLQSFSGNTIYF	TGTGCCAGCAGCTTACAGAGTTTCTCTGGAAACACCATATATTTT
TRBD2	-	TRBV5-1	TRBJ2-5	CASSLGLAGVGETQYF	TGCGCCAGCAGCTTGGGACTAGCGGGAGTAGGAGAGACCCAGTACTTC
-	few	TRBV7-9	TRBJ1-1	CASSFRVNTEAFF	TGTGCCAGCAGCTTTCGGGTGAACACTGAAGCTTTCTTT
TRBD2	-	TRBV27	TRBJ2-7	CASSSLAVISYEQYF	TGTGCCAGCAGTTCCCTAGCGGTTATCTCCTACGAGCAGTACTTC
-	-	TRBV20-1	TRBJ2-7	CTPGNEQYF	TGCACCCCAGGAAACGAGCAGTACTTC
TRBD2	-	TRBV5-4	TRBJ2-1	CASRRESDEQFF	TGTGCCAGCAGGCGGGAGAGCGATGAGCAGTTCTTC
TRBD2	-	TRBV6-5	TRBJ2-1	CASSYSMASGANEQFF	TGTGCCAGCAGTTACTCGATGGCTAGCGGGGCCAATGAGCAGTTCTTC
TRBD1	-	TRBV9	TRBJ1-2	CASNLGTGAWGGYTF	TGTGCCAGCAACCTAGGGACAGGGGCTTGGGGTGGCTACACCTTC
-	-	TRBV6-6	TRBJ1-6	CASREDFNSPLHF	TGTGCCAGCCGGGAGGACTTTAATTCACCCCTCCACTTT
TRBD2	once	TRBV28	TRBJ2-5	CASSWPSGSGVETQYF	TGTGCCAGCAGTTGGCCTAGCGGGAGTGGCGTAGAGACCCAGTACTTC
TRBD1	-	TRBV15	TRBJ1-3	CATSRDYGDRGFSGRNTIYF	TGTGCCACCAGCAGAGATTACGGGGACAGGGGGTTTTCTGGAAGAAACACCATATATTTT
TRBD2	-	TRBV6-1	TRBJ2-3	CASSESRSGRGADTQYF	TGTGCCAGCAGTGAATCACGGAGCGGGAGAGGAGCGGATACGCAGTATTTT
-	-	TRBV5-1	TRBJ2-3	CASSLVGSTDTQYF	TGCGCCAGCAGCTTGGTGGGCAGCACAGATACGCAGTATTTT
-	-	TRBV2	TRBJ1-2	CASSEREHYGYTF	TGTGCCAGCAGTGAAAGGGAGCACTATGGCTACACCTTC
-	-	TRBV2	TRBJ1-3	CASSTGKAGNTIYF	TGTGCCAGCAGCACAGGAAAAGCTGGAAACACCATATATTTT
TRBD1	once	TRBV7-9	TRBJ1-3	CASSKDRISGNTIYF	TGTGCCAGCAGCAAGGACAGGATCTCTGGAAACACCATATATTTT
-	-	TRBV15	TRBJ1-3	CATSQGPSNTIYF	TGTGCCACCAGTCAGGGACCATCTAACACCATATATTTT
-	-	TRBV5-5	TRBJ1-4	CASSFRAQLFF	TGTGCCAGCAGCTTCAGGGCACAACTGTTTTTT
TRBD2	-	TRBV18	TRBJ2-7	CASSPTRTSGSGYEQYF	TGTGCCAGCTCACCAACACGGACTAGCGGGAGTGGCTACGAGCAGTACTTC
TRBD2	-	TRBV6-5	TRBJ2-5	CASSYSILAGETQYF	TGTGCCAGCAGTTACTCGATACTAGCGGGAGAGACCCAGTACTTC
-	-	TRBV21-1	TRBJ2-7	CAMTPGLVDPYEQYF	TGTGCCATGACCCCGGGACTAGTTGATCCCTACGAGCAGTACTTC
-	-	TRBV19	TRBJ1-1	CASTRGPVRTEAFF	TGTGCCAGTACTAGGGGCCCTGTGCGGACTGAAGCTTTCTTT
-	-	TRBV5-1	TRBJ2-3	CASSLDPWQGEVDTQYF	TGCGCCAGCAGCTTGGACCCTTGGCAGGGGGAGGTAGATACGCAGTATTTT
-	-	TRBV7-3	TRBJ2-3	CASSSWGRDFDTQYF	TGTGCCAGCAGCTCCTGGGGCAGGGACTTTGATACGCAGTATTTT
-	-	TRBV7-8	TRBJ2-5	CASSLGARGKETQYF	TGTGCCAGCAGCTTAGGGGCCAGGGGAAAAGAGACCCAGTACTTC
-	-	TRBV5-1	TRBJ2-4	CASSLETGQVIQYF	TGCGCCAGCAGCTTGGAGACGGGCCAGGTCATTCAGTACTTC
TRBD1	-	TRBV27	TRBJ1-2	CASSSPEQGRYGYTF	TGTGCCAGCAGTTCACCAGAACAGGGGCGATATGGCTACACCTTC
-	-	TRBV18	TRBJ2-1	CASSPPQAPGNEQFF	TGTGCCAGCTCACCACCCCAAGCGCCGGGGAATGAGCAGTTCTTC
TRBD1	-	TRBV5-1	TRBJ2-1	CASSLSPGQPVYNEQFF	TGCGCCAGCAGCTTGTCCCCGGGACAGCCCGTCTACAATGAGCAGTTCTTC
-	-	TRBV6-1	TRBJ2-6	CASEGRVPGANVLTF	TGTGCCAGCGAGGGACGGGTGCCTGGGGCCAACGTCCTGACTTTC
-	-	TRBV6-1	TRBJ1-2	CASIQGGLDGYTF	TGTGCCAGCATACAGGGAGGCTTGGATGGCTACACCTTC